The following is a T cell receptor (beta chain) sequence with its context. These data originate in a study of blood T cell repertoires in COVID-19. Study information: Samples of COVID-19 (acute and convalescent) were obtained from the United States, Italy and Spain. From T cells, B-cell-depleted T cells, or PBMCs came the material, which was cDNA or gDNA.

The authors' processing: Nucleated cell counts were estimated from reference gene primer amplification. Clones were sequenced by immunoSEQ multiplex PCR, and TCRdb holds only the in-frame ones, with some missing. V, J and clone size are taken as reported in that table, and D and trimming were inferred from the DNA itself. Of 130,000 or so clones in the sample, around 89% were seen once. The CDR3 is made up of 14 amino acids. From germline, CDR1 is SGHNT and CDR2 YYREEE (reference sequence). J gave up 4 bases and V 0 bases, and 3 bases lay outside the gene matches. Specimen: peripheral blood. The chain recombines TRBV5-4 with TRBJ2-7; 8 nucleotides agree with TRBD2. The source of this sequence is a man aged 50 to 59 with active or convalescent COVID-19. CDR3 amino acids: CASSLDGRDYEQYF. The CDR3 DNA follows: TGTGCCAGCAGCTTGGACGGGAGGGATTACGAGCAGTACTTC. Based on the CDR3 plus reference TRBV5-4 and TRBJ2-7, the full variable domain is ETGVTQSPTHLIKTRGQQVTLRCSSQSGHNTVSWYQQALGQGPQFIFQYYREEENGRGNFPPRFSGLQFPNYSSELNVNALELDDSALYLCASSLDGRDYEQYFGPGTRLTVT.